The 5 T cell receptor beta chains given below trace back to one sample, sequenced in a study of T cells after yellow fever vaccination. TCRdb called the 5' RACE reads again in MiXCR, with one record for every CDR3 protein. The repertoire consists of 500,000 to 700,000 distinct CDR3 sequences, with over 15% occurring once and the leading ten covering 13% to 15%. The sequences come from PBMCs, collected 15 days after the yellow fever booster vaccination. The receptors were gathered from a man aged 25-40 years who received the YFV17D yellow fever vaccine.

J is TRBJ1-2 and V is TRBV14; maybe TRBD1 (6 bases). This CDR3 contains 14 residues. V lost 3 bases to trimming and J lost 4 bases, with 12 bases between them. CDR1 and CDR2 from the germline V gene are SGHDN and FVKESK. The CDR3 bases are TGTGCCAGCAGCCATCAGGACAGCTTCTATGGCTACACCTTC. Amino acids: CASSHQDSFYGYTF.

The chain joins TRBV6-5 to TRBJ2-1; the D gene is possibly TRBD2 (5 bases). With 2 bases removed from V and 6 bases from J, the gap between germline ends came to 14 bases. CDR1 is MNHEY, CDR2 SVGAGI, per germline. The CDR3 totals 15 residues. The CDR3 sequence: CASSYTQLVPNEQFF. CDR3 nucleotide sequence: TGTGCCAGCAGTTACACCCAACTAGTCCCCAATGAGCAGTTCTTC.

This chain joins TRBV30 and TRBJ2-7; D is undetermined. The CDR3 length is 12 residues. Trimming stripped 2 bases from V and 2 bases from J, with 7 bases between. In germline, CDR1 is GTSNPN, CDR2 SVGIG (reference sequence). This CDR3 is CAWSKWAYEQYF. CDR3 in DNA: TGTGCCTGGAGTAAGTGGGCCTACGAGCAGTACTTC. The entire variable domain, with the rest obtained from reference TRBV30 and TRBJ2-7, is as follows: SQTIHQWPATLVQPVGSPLSLECTVEGTSNPNLYWYRQAAGRGLQLLFYSVGIGQISSEVPQNLSASRPQDRQFILSSKKLLLSDSGFYLCAWSKWAYEQYFGPGTRLTVT.

The genes are TRBV6-5 and TRBJ2-3; 7 bases match TRBD2. Germline V gene data show CDR1 as MNHEY and CDR2 as SVGAGI. This CDR3 is 16 amino acids long. J lost 6 bases, V lost 0 bases, and 9 bases had no gene match. The CDR3 reads CASSYSLGGRLDTQYF. The CDR3 DNA reads TGTGCCAGCAGTTACTCCTTGGGCGGGAGATTGGATACGCAGTATTTT.

This clonotype was detected only a few times. V and J are TRBV6-5 and TRBJ1-1; no clear D gene. Trimming cost V 0 bases and J 6 bases, with 11 bases left between them. CDR1 MNHEY and CDR2 SVGAGI come from the germline V gene. CDR3 length: 14 amino acids. CDR3 DNA: TGTGCCAGCAGTTACTCCGTTCCGGTTGCTGAAGCTTTCTTT. Translated: CASSYSVPVAEAFF.